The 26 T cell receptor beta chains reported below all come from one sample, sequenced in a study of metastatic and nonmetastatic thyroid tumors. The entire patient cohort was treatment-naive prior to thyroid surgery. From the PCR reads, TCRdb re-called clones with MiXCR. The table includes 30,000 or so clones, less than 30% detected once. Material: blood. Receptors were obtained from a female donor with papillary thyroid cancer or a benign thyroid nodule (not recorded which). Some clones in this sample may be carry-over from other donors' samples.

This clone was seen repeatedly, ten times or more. CDR3: CASSPRLATQYF. The DNA for the CDR3 is TGTGCCAGCAGCCCCCGTCTAGCAACGCAGTATTTT. The V call is TRBV7-2, the J call TRBJ2-3; possibly TRBD2 for D (5 bases). The germline V and J ends were trimmed by 5 bases and 9 bases, with 12 bases remaining between them. The CDR3 contains 12 residues. Germline lookup yields CDR1 SGHTA and CDR2 FQGNSA.

As DNA, the CDR3 is TGTGCCAGTAGGGGGCCACTCTCTGGAAACACCATATATTTT. It yields the protein CASRGPLSGNTIYF. This chain joins TRBV7-2 and TRBJ1-3, with 7 bases aligning to TRBD1. From germline, CDR1 is SGHTA and CDR2 FQGNSA. Trimming cost V 9 bases and J 0 bases; bases outside gene matches: 5. CDR3 length equals 14 residues.

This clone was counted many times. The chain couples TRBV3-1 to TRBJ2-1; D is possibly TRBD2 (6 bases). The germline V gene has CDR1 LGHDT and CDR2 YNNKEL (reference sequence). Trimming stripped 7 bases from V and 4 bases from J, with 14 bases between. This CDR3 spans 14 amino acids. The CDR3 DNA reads TGTGCCAGCAAAGGCGGGGTTTTTTACAATGAGCAGTTCTTC. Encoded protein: CASKGGVFYNEQFF.

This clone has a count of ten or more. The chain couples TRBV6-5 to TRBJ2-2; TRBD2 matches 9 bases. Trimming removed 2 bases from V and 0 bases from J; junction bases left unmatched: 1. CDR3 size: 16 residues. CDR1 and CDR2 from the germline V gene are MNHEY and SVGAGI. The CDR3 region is CASSYRTSANTGELFF. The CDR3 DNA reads TGTGCCAGCAGTTACAGGACTAGCGCGAACACCGGGGAGCTGTTTTTT.

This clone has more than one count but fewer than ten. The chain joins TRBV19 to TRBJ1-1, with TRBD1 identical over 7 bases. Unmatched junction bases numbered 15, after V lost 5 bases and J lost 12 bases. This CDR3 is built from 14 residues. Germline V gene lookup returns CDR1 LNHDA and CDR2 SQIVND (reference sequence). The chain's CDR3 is CASSAGQEQGRTFF. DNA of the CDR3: TGTGCCAGTAGTGCCGGGCAGGAACAGGGGAGGACTTTCTTT.

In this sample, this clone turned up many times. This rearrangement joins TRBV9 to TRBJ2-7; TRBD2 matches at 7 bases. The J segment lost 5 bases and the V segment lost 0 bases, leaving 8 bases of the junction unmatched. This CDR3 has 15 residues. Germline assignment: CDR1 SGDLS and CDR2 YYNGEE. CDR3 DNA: TGTGCCAGCAGCGTAGCGGCGGGAGTGAACCACGAGCAGTACTTC. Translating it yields CASSVAAGVNHEQYF. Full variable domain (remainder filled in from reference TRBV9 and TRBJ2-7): DSGVTQTPKHLITATGQRVTLRCSPRSGDLSVYWYQQSLDQGLQFLIQYYNGEERAKGNILERFSAQQFPDLHSELNLSSLELGDSALYFCASSVAAGVNHEQYFGPGTRLTVT.

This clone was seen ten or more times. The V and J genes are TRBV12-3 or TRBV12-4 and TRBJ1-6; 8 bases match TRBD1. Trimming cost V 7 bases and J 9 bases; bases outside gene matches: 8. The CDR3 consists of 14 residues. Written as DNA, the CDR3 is TGTGCCAGCAACAGACAGGGGAAGAGTTCACCCCTCCACTTT. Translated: CASNRQGKSSPLHF.

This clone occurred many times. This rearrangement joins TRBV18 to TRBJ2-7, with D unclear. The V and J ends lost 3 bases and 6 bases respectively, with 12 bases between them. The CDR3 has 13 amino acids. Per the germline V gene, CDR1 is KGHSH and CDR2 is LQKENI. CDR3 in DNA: TGTGCCAGCTCACCTCTAGACTCCACCGAGCAGTACTTC. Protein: CASSPLDSTEQYF.

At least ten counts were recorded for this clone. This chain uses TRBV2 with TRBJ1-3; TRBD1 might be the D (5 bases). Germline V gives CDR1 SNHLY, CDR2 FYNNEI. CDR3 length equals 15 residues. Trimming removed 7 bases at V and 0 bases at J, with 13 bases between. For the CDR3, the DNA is TGTGCCAGCACCGTGTTAGGGGACTCTGGAAACACCATATATTTT. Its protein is CASTVLGDSGNTIYF. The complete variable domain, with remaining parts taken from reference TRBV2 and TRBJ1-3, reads EPEVTQTPSHQVTQMGQEVILRCVPISNHLYFYWYRQILGQKVEFLVSFYNNEISEKSEIFDDQFSVERPDGSNFTLKIRSTKLEDSAMYFCASTVLGDSGNTIYFGEGSWLTVV.

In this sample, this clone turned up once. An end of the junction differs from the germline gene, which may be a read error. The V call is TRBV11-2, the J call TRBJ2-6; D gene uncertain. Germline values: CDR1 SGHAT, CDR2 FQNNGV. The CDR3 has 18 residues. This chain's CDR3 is CVSSTAPYSGAGANVLTF. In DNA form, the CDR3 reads TGTGTCAGCAGCACAGCCCCTTACAGTGGAGCTGGGGCCAACGTCCTGACTTTC.

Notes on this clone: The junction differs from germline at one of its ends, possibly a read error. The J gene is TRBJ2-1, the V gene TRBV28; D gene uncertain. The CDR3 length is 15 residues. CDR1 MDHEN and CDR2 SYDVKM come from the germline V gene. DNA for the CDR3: TGTGCCAGCAGTCTCTTGGCTTACCTCTACAATGAGCGGTTCTTC. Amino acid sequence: CASSLLAYLYNERFF.

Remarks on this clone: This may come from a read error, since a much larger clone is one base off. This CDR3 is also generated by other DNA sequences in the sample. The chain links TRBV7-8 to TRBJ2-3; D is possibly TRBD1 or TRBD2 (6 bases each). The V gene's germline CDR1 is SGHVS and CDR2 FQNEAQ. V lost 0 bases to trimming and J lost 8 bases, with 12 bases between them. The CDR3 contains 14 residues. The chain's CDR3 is CASSLASGGGTQYF. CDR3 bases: TGTGCCAGCAGCTTAGCCAGCGGAGGGGGTACGCAGTATTTT.

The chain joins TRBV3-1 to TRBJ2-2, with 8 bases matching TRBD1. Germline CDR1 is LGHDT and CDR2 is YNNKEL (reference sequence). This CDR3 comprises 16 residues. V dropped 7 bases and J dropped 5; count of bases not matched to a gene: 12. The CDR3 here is CASNPRQGMKTGELFF. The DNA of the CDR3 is TGTGCCAGCAACCCAAGACAGGGGATGAAGACCGGGGAGCTGTTTTTT.

The CDR3 spells CASRTGTLAYTF. As DNA, the CDR3 is TGTGCCAGCAGGACAGGAACGTTGGCATACACCTTC. The V gene is TRBV6-2 or TRBV6-3, the J gene TRBJ1-2, with TRBD1 as a possible D gene (6 bases). Trimming cost V 6 bases and J 11 bases, with 16 bases left between them. Germline CDR1 reads MNHEY; CDR2 reads SVGEGT. The CDR3 consists of 12 residues.

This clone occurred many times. Here the CDR3 DNA reads TGCGCCAGCAGCCTAACTCTAGGAGAGACCCAGTACTTC. It yields the protein CASSLTLGETQYF. This chain joins TRBV4-1 and TRBJ2-5; D unresolved. The CDR3 totals 13 residues. Germline-derived CDR1 and CDR2 are MGHRA and YSYEKL. Trimming removed 4 bases from V and 4 bases from J, with 10 bases in between.

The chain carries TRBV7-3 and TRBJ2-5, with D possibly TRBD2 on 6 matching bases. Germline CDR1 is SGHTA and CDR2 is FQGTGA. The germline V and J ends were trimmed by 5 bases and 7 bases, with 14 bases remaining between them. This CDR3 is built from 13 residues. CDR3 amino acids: CASSADMGGTQYF. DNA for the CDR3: TGTGCCAGCAGCGCGGACATGGGAGGGACCCAGTACTTC.

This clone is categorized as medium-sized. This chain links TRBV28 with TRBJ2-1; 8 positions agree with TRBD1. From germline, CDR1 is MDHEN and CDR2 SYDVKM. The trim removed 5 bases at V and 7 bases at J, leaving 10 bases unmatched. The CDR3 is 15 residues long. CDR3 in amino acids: CASSKRTGWLNEQFF. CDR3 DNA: TGTGCCAGCAGTAAGCGGACAGGGTGGTTGAATGAGCAGTTCTTC. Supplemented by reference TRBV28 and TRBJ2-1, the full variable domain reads DVKVTQSSRYLVKRTGEKVFLECVQDMDHENMFWYRQDPGLGLRLIYFSYDVKMKEKGDIPEGYSVSREKKERFSLILESASTNQTSMYLCASSKRTGWLNEQFFGPGTRLTVL.

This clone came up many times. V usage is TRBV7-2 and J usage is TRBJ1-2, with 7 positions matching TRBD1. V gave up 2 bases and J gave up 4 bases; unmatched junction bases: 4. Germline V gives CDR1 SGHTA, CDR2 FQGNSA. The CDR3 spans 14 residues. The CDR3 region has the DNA TGTGCCAGCAGCTTAATGGGACAGAGCTATGGCTACACCTTC. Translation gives CASSLMGQSYGYTF.

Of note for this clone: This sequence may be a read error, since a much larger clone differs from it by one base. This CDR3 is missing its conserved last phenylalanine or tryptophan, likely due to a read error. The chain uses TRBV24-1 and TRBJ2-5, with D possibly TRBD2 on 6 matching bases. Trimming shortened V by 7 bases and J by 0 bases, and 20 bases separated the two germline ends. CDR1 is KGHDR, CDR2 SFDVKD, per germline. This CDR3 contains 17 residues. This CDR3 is CATSPGSGKSHQETQYL. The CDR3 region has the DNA TGTGCCACCAGCCCAGGTAGCGGAAAGAGCCACCAAGAGACCCAGTACTTA.

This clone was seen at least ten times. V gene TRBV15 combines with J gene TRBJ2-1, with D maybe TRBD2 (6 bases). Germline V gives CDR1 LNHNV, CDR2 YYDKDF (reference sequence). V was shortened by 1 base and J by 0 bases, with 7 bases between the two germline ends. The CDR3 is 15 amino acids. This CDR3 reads CATSRVSGSYNEQFF. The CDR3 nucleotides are TGTGCCACCAGCAGAGTTAGCGGCTCCTACAATGAGCAGTTCTTC.

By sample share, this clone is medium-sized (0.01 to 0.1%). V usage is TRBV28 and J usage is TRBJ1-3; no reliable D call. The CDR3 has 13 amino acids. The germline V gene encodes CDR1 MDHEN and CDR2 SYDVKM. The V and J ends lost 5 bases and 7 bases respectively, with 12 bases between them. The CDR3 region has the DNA TGTGCCAGCAGTGACCCTCCGGGTAACACCATATATTTT. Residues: CASSDPPGNTIYF.

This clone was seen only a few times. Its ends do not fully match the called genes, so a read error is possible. The CDR3 loop is CSSGFGEVEQYF. DNA of the CDR3: TGTTCTAGTGGTTTTGGTGAGGTCGAGCAGTACTTC. V gene TRBV12-5 combines with J gene TRBJ2-7; D is uncertain. CDR1 and CDR2 from the germline V gene are LGHNT and FRNRAP. The CDR3 runs to 12 residues.

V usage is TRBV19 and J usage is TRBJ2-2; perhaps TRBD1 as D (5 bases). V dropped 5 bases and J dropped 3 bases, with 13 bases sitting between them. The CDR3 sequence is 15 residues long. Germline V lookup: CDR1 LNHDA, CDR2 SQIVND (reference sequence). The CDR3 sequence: CASSLQVSDTGELFF. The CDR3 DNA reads TGTGCCAGTAGTCTACAGGTGTCGGACACCGGGGAGCTGTTTTTT.

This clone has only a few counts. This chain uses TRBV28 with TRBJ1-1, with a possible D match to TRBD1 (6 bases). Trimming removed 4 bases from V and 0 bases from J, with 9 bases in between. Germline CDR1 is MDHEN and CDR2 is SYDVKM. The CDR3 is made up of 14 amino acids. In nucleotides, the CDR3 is TGTGCCAGCAGTTCAGGGGATGTGAACACTGAAGCTTTCTTT. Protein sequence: CASSSGDVNTEAFF.

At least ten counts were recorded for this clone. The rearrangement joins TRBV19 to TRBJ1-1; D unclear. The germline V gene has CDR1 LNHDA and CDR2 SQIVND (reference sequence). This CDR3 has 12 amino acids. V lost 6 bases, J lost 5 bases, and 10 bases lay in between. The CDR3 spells CASSPTRTEAFF. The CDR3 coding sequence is TGTGCCAGTAGCCCGACTAGGACTGAAGCTTTCTTT.

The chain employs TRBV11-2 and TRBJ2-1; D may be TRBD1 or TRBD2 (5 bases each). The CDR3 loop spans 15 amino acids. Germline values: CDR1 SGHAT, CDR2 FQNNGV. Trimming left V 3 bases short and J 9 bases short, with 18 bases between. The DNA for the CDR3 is TGTGCCAGCAGCTTGGTGGGACCCTCATGGGCTGAGCAGTTCTTC. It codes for CASSLVGPSWAEQFF.